One sample yielded the 17 T cell receptor beta chains listed below, sequenced in a study of technical replicates of blood from several donors. The assay was immunoSEQ multiplex PCR, and TCRdb's table has in-frame clones only and misses some. Found here are fewer than 45,000 clones, 96% of them singletons; the top ten hold 0.35% to 0.4%. Input material: T cells isolated from PBMCs. The receptor source for this set is a human donor in good health.

The CDR3 spells CAIAGLAGPGGTDTQYF. The DNA of the CDR3 is TGTGCCATCGCGGGGCTAGCGGGTCCCGGGGGCACAGATACGCAGTATTTT. This chain joins TRBV5-4 and TRBJ2-3; 8 bases fit TRBD2. The V and J ends lost 9 bases and 1 base, in that order; junction bases with no gene match: 16. The length of the CDR3 is 17 residues. CDR1 is SGHNT, CDR2 YYREEE, per germline (reference sequence).

The chain links TRBV7-9 to TRBJ2-7; 8 bases match TRBD2. V lost 2 bases and J lost 5; bases outside the gene matches: 8. The CDR3 has 15 residues. Germline CDR1 is SEHNR and CDR2 is FQNEAQ (reference sequence). DNA for the CDR3: TGTGCCAGCAGCTTATTGACGGGAGGGCTACACGAGCAGTACTTC. Encoded protein: CASSLLTGGLHEQYF.

The chain has TRBV4-1 and TRBJ2-5; 9 bases fit TRBD2. This CDR3 has 16 residues. Germline loops: CDR1 MGHRA, CDR2 YSYEKL. V dropped 4 bases and J dropped 5; count of bases not matched to a gene: 11. CDR3 sequence reads: CASSPRLAVNTETQYF. Here the CDR3 DNA reads TGCGCCAGCAGCCCTAGACTAGCGGTTAACACGGAGACCCAGTACTTC.

The chain has TRBV11-1 and TRBJ2-7; 8 bases are shared with TRBD1. Looked up from germline, CDR1 is SGHAT and CDR2 is FQDESV (reference sequence). V shed 2 bases and J 7 bases; nucleotides not matched to a gene: 4. The CDR3 extends over 13 amino acids. CDR3 nucleotide sequence: TGTGCCAGCAGCTTAAGGACAGGGTGGGAGCAGTACTTC. It is translated as CASSLRTGWEQYF. Looking up the rest from reference TRBV11-1 and TRBJ2-7 gives the full variable domain: EAEVAQSPRYKITEKSQAVAFWCDPISGHATLYWYRQILGQGPELLVQFQDESVVDDSQLPKDRFSAERLKGVDSTLKIQPAELGDSAMYLCASSLRTGWEQYFGPGTRLTVT.

The J gene is TRBJ1-5, the V gene TRBV4-1; a possible D gene is TRBD1 (5 bases). Germline assignment: CDR1 MGHRA and CDR2 YSYEKL. The CDR3 runs to 14 residues. V lost 3 bases and J lost 4, with 10 bases in between. The CDR3 sequence: CASSHPGVNQPQHF. The CDR3 coding sequence is TGCGCCAGCAGCCACCCGGGGGTTAATCAGCCCCAGCATTTT.

V gene TRBV28 combines with J gene TRBJ1-2, with D tentatively TRBD1 (6 bases). The V gene's germline CDR1 is MDHEN and CDR2 SYDVKM. The CDR3 is made up of 13 amino acids. V lost 6 bases, J lost 2 bases, and 10 bases lay in between. This chain's CDR3 is CASSMDSNYGYTF. The CDR3 region has the DNA TGTGCCAGCAGCATGGACAGCAACTATGGCTACACCTTC.

The count of this clone is one. V is TRBV10-3 and J is TRBJ1-2; D uncertain. Germline V gene sequence: CDR1 ENHRY, CDR2 SYGVKD. This CDR3 region has 12 residues. The germline V and J ends were trimmed by 2 bases and 8 bases, with 9 bases remaining between them. The CDR3: CAISERESGYTF. The CDR3, as DNA: TGTGCCATCAGTGAGAGGGAGAGCGGCTACACCTTC.

The J gene is TRBJ1-2, the V gene TRBV28; D not resolved. This CDR3 spans 12 amino acids. CDR1 is MDHEN and CDR2 is SYDVKM in the germline V gene. Between the trimmed V and J ends, which lost 5 bases and 4 bases, there was a span of 8 bases. The CDR3 here is CASSVRSYGYTF. CDR3 DNA sequence: TGTGCCAGCAGTGTCCGGTCCTATGGCTACACCTTC.

The rearrangement uses TRBV7-3 and TRBJ2-1; TRBD2 aligns across 10 bases. V was clipped by 3 bases and J by 2 bases; unmatched bases: 10. The CDR3 loop spans 18 amino acids. The germline gives CDR1 SGHTA, CDR2 FQGTGA. The CDR3 sequence: CASSFGASGSSTYNEQFF. DNA of the CDR3: TGTGCCAGCAGCTTCGGGGCTAGCGGGAGTAGTACCTACAATGAGCAGTTCTTC.

The gene calls are TRBV9 and TRBJ2-2; tentative D call: TRBD1 (6 bases). The CDR3 loop spans 16 amino acids. The V and J ends lost 1 base and 0 bases respectively, with 10 bases between them. The germline V gene encodes CDR1 SGDLS and CDR2 YYNGEE. The CDR3 loop reads CASSVFGDTNTGELFF. For the CDR3, the DNA is TGTGCCAGCAGCGTATTCGGGGACACGAACACCGGGGAGCTGTTTTTT.

This rearrangement joins TRBV27 to TRBJ1-1; D is unresolved. The V end was cut by 2 bases, the J end by 1 base, with 11 bases between. The CDR3 contains 15 residues. The germline CDR1 and CDR2 sequences are MNHEY and SMNVEV (reference sequence). The CDR3: CASSLLYPKNTEAFF. For the CDR3, the DNA is TGTGCCAGCAGTTTACTCTACCCCAAGAACACTGAAGCTTTCTTT.

The chain links TRBV29-1 to TRBJ2-7; possibly TRBD1 for D (6 bases). The germline CDR1 and CDR2 sequences are SQVTM and ANQGSEA. The CDR3 is 14 amino acids. V was clipped by 1 base and J by 4 bases, with 14 bases between them. The CDR3 spells CSVEVRGAKYEQYF. CDR3 DNA sequence: TGCAGCGTTGAAGTCAGGGGCGCAAAATACGAGCAGTACTTC.

The CDR3 DNA follows: TGCGCCAGCAGCCAAGCTCGAGACACTGAAGCTTTCTTT. Translating gives CASSQARDTEAFF. V usage is TRBV4-3 and J usage is TRBJ1-1; D gene uncertain. CDR3 size: 13 residues. Germline V CDR1 and CDR2: LGHNA, YSLEER. V shed 1 base and J shed 3 bases, with 6 bases lying between them.

V usage is TRBV4-3 and J usage is TRBJ2-2; D is perhaps TRBD2 (6 bases). The germline V gene has CDR1 LGHNA and CDR2 YSLEER. V lost 5 bases and J 2 bases, leaving 12 bases between the germline ends. This CDR3 is 15 amino acids long. In nucleotides, the CDR3 is TGCGCCAGCAGCGCCTGGGCGGGAAACACCGGGGAGCTGTTTTTT. It translates to CASSAWAGNTGELFF.

This chain links TRBV7-3 with TRBJ1-5, with TRBD1 matching 7 bases. The V and J ends lost 1 base and 0 bases, in that order; junction bases with no gene match: 12. CDR3 size: 19 residues. Germline loops: CDR1 SGHTA, CDR2 FQGTGA. The CDR3 bases are TGTGCCAGCAGCTTAAACGCCGGGACAGAAAGAATTAGCAATCAGCCCCAGCATTTT. Protein product: CASSLNAGTERISNQPQHF.

This chain uses TRBV29-1 with TRBJ1-5; 7 bases agree with TRBD1. The CDR3 consists of 14 residues. Germline CDR1 and CDR2: SQVTM and ANQGSEA. The junction had 4 bases not matched to a gene; V was cut back by 3 bases and J by 2 bases. CDR3 loop: CSVDWGTGNQPQHF. CDR3 DNA sequence: TGCAGCGTTGACTGGGGGACAGGCAATCAGCCCCAGCATTTT.

This chain uses TRBV30 with TRBJ1-1, with D uncertain. The V end lost 2 bases, the J end lost 1 base, and 14 bases lay between the germline ends. The CDR3 has 15 residues. CDR1 and CDR2 from the germline V gene are GTSNPN and SVGIG (reference sequence). In DNA, the CDR3 is TGTGCCTGGAGTTTGGCCCTACTAGAGAACACTGAAGCTTTCTTT. The encoded protein is CAWSLALLENTEAFF.